The subject of this entry is one T cell receptor beta chain. Its antigen is unidentified. All the patients suffered relapse after autologous stem cell transplantation, and brentuximab vedotin exposure differed. These data are taken from a study of PD-1 blockade in classical Hodgkin lymphoma. Some clones are missing from TCRdb's copy, which holds only in-frame ones; the method was immunoSEQ multiplex PCR. The sample contains around 25,000 clones, about four fifths of which appear only once. Study-level findings and limits: The study found that TCR diversity rose significantly by C4D1 in CD4+ but not CD8+ cells.

The receptor's source is a human donor with classical Hodgkin lymphoma. The specimen comprised peripheral blood mononuclear cells (PBMCs), sampled before the second cycle of nivolumab.

The CDR3 region has the DNA TGTGCCAGTAGTTGGGGGGTCCAAGAGACCCAGTACTTC. This gives the protein CASSWGVQETQYF. The chain links TRBV19 to TRBJ2-5, with D perhaps matching TRBD2 (6 bases). Germline V gene data show CDR1 as LNHDA and CDR2 as SQIVND (reference sequence). This CDR3 has 13 amino acids. Between the trimmed V and J ends, which lost 5 bases and 1 base, there was a span of 8 bases.